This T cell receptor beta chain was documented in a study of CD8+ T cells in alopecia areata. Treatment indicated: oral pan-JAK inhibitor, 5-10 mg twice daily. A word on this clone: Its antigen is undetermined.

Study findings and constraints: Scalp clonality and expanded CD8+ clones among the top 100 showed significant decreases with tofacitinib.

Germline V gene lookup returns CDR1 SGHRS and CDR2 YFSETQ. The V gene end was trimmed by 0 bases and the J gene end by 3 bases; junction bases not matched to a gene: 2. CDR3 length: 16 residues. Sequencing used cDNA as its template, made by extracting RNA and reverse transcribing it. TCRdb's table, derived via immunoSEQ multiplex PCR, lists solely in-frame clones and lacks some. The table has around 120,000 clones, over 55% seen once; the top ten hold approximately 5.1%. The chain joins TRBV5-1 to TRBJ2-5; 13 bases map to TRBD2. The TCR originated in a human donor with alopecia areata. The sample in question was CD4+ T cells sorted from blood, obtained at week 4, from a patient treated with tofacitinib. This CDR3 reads CASSLEGLAGEETQYF. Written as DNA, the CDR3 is TGCGCCAGCAGCTTGGAAGGACTAGCGGGGGAAGAGACCCAGTACTTC.